This T cell receptor beta chain derives from a study of T cell responses to AZD1222 COVID-19 vaccine. General study results and limits: In a largely white British group with more females than males, clonal diversity was possibly underestimated. Two AZD1222 doses significantly raised spike-specific TCR breadth and depth over controls. Among those given AZD1222, only six were seropositive at baseline.

The CDR3 has 15 amino acids. Losses at the gene ends were 6 bases for V and 5 bases for J; bases not matched to a gene: 12. Germline V gene lookup returns CDR1 SGHAT and CDR2 FQNNGV. Clones were read by immunoSEQ multiplex PCR, and TCRdb kept only the in-frame ones, dropping some. This sample yields some 130,000 clones, of which about 93% are seen a single time; less than 6.5% belongs to the top ten. Details on this clone: Its specificity is unknown.

The sample was peripheral blood, taken on day 0 of AZD1222 vaccination. The sequence was collected from an adult in good health. This rearrangement joins TRBV11-2 to TRBJ2-7, with TRBD2 matching over 8 bases. The CDR3 bases are TGTGCCAGCAGACGTACCGGGACTAGAATCCACGAGCAGTACTTC. It codes for CASRRTGTRIHEQYF.